Listed here is a single T cell receptor (beta chain). The antigen is unknown. Germline V gene sequence: CDR1 SGHTA, CDR2 FQGNSA. The CDR3 loop spans 14 amino acids. V lost 5 bases, J lost 3 bases, and 6 bases stayed unmatched. Primers: 60 Vbeta forward and 13 Jbeta reverse. TCRdb's table, derived via immunoSEQ multiplex PCR, lists solely in-frame clones and lacks some. Of 70,000 or so clones listed, around 68% are singletons. The data derive from a study of cytomegalovirus exposure and HLA in healthy donors. Overall study findings and caveats: A previous analysis found most TCR beta V segments productive roughly 87% or roughly 30% of the time. Differences between HLA loci emerged in a later analysis of TCR association rates, with DRB1 most and HLA-C fewest.

V usage is TRBV7-2 and J usage is TRBJ2-5; 7 bases align to TRBD1. The sequenced sample consisted of PBMCs. The source of this sequence is a woman aged 25 to 39 in good health and CMV-seronegative. CDR3 DNA sequence: TGTGCCAGCAGCAACCGGGACAGAGAAGAGACCCAGTACTTC. This gives the protein CASSNRDREETQYF.